These 14 T cell receptor beta chains came from one sample sequenced in a study of radiotherapy plus CTLA-4 blockade in lung cancer. Produced via immunoSEQ multiplex PCR; TCRdb's table is partial and in-frame only. The repertoire includes 70,000 to 95,000 clones, around 86% of them detected once, and more than 12% sits in the top ten. Sequenced here: peripheral blood, sampled from a patient treated with radiotherapy plus ipilimumab. The receptors derive from a human donor with non-small cell lung cancer that progressed on radiotherapy plus ipilimumab.

This chain uses TRBV30 with TRBJ2-3, with 8 positions matching TRBD1. The CDR3 runs 15 residues. The trim removed 4 bases at V and 0 bases at J, leaving 6 bases unmatched. Germline V gene sequence: CDR1 GTSNPN, CDR2 SVGIG (reference sequence). CDR3 nucleotide sequence: TGTGCCTGGAATGGACAGGGCCTAAGCACAGATACGCAGTATTTT. Residues: CAWNGQGLSTDTQYF.

The chain carries TRBV4-1 and TRBJ2-7; TRBD2 matches 11 bases. The length of the CDR3 is 15 residues. Trimming took 3 bases from V and 4 from J; bases not matched to a gene: 5. Germline CDR1 reads MGHRA; CDR2 reads YSYEKL. The CDR3 DNA sequence: TGCGCCAGCAGCCAGGGGGGACTAGCGGCTTACGAGCAGTACTTC. Protein sequence: CASSQGGLAAYEQYF.

The chain's CDR3 is CASSEAGVGTDTQYF. The DNA of the CDR3 is TGTGCCAGCAGTGAAGCTGGGGTGGGCACAGATACGCAGTATTTT. This sequence joins TRBV6-1 and TRBJ2-3; D remains unclear. Trimming removed 0 bases from V and 1 base from J, with 8 bases in between. CDR3 length: 15 residues. CDR1 is MNHNS, CDR2 SASEGT, per germline.

The chain couples TRBV6-5 to TRBJ1-5; D unresolved. Trimming left V 7 bases short and J 3 bases short, with 13 bases between. The CDR3 is made up of 14 amino acids. CDR1 and CDR2 (germline): MNHEY, SVGAGI. This CDR3 reads CASKGIEFNQPQHF. CDR3 bases: TGTGCCAGCAAGGGTATAGAATTCAATCAGCCCCAGCATTTT.

CDR3 region: CASSPPGQPAAQYF. CDR3 DNA sequence: TGTGCCAGCAGCCCCCCGGGACAGCCAGCTGCGCAGTATTTT. This chain connects TRBV7-3 to TRBJ2-3; 7 bases are a match to TRBD1. The CDR3 sequence is 14 residues long. CDR1 is SGHTA, CDR2 FQGTGA, per germline. J was trimmed by 10 bases and V by 5 bases; bases with no gene match: 12.

This rearrangement joins TRBV4-1 to TRBJ1-1; D uncertain. CDR1 MGHRA and CDR2 YSYEKL come from the germline V gene. CDR3 length: 14 residues. The V end lost 4 bases, the J end lost 0 bases, and 9 bases lay between the germline ends. The CDR3 loop is CASSPLGVNTEAFF. The CDR3 DNA reads TGCGCCAGCAGCCCTCTAGGAGTGAACACTGAAGCTTTCTTT.

This chain connects TRBV6-1 to TRBJ1-5, with D unresolved. The V and J ends lost 5 bases and 2 bases respectively, with 13 bases between them. CDR3 size: 15 residues. The germline V gene has CDR1 MNHNS and CDR2 SASEGT. CDR3 residues: CASSPGLDGNQPQHF. As DNA, the CDR3 is TGTGCCAGCAGTCCAGGATTGGACGGCAATCAGCCCCAGCATTTT.

The gene calls are TRBV6-6 and TRBJ1-5; 7 nucleotides align to TRBD1. CDR3 length: 14 residues. From germline, CDR1 is MNHNY and CDR2 SVGAGI (reference sequence). Germline trimming cut 2 bases from V and 2 bases from J; bases unmatched to any gene: 0. CDR3 coding DNA: TGTGCCAGCAGTTACGGACAGGGCAATCAGCCCCAGCATTTT. Protein: CASSYGQGNQPQHF.

This chain connects TRBV14 to TRBJ1-1, with 10 bases fitting TRBD1. Unmatched junction bases numbered 9, after V lost 7 bases and J lost 4 bases. The CDR3 contains 15 residues. The germline V gene encodes CDR1 SGHDN and CDR2 FVKESK. In nucleotides, the CDR3 is TGTGCCAGCACCTTCGGGACAGGGGCGGGCACTGAAGCTTTCTTT. Translated: CASTFGTGAGTEAFF.

CDR3 protein: CASSPPVGPQHF. The CDR3 bases are TGTGCCAGCAGTCCGCCAGTGGGGCCCCAGCATTTT. J is TRBJ1-5 and V is TRBV6-5; D is unresolved. CDR3 length: 12 residues. Trimming removed 5 bases at V and 9 bases at J, with 11 bases between. Per the germline V gene, CDR1 is MNHEY and CDR2 is SVGAGI.

The J gene is TRBJ2-1, the V gene TRBV4-3, with TRBD2 matching over 7 bases. There are 18 residues in the CDR3. Germline lookup yields CDR1 LGHNA and CDR2 YSLEER. V lost 0 bases to trimming and J lost 10 bases; unmatched junction nucleotides: 18. DNA for the CDR3: TGCGCCAGCAGCCAAGATAGGGACGGGCTAGCGGCGACCAGGGAGCAGTTCTTC. Amino acid sequence: CASSQDRDGLAATREQFF.

The CDR3 loop reads CASSVYRVGGYTF. CDR3 in DNA: TGTGCCAGCAGTGTCTACAGGGTTGGCGGCTACACCTTC. The chain links TRBV2 to TRBJ1-2; possible D gene TRBD1, 6 bases. This CDR3 spans 13 amino acids. The germline V and J ends were trimmed by 4 bases and 8 bases, with 14 bases remaining between them. From germline, CDR1 is SNHLY and CDR2 FYNNEI.

The chain has TRBV19 and TRBJ1-5; D is undetermined. The length of the CDR3 is 15 residues. The V gene lost 3 bases and the J gene lost 4 bases, with 13 bases spanning the gap. Germline V gene sequence: CDR1 LNHDA, CDR2 SQIVND (reference sequence). The chain's CDR3 is CASSMLPTGNQPQHF. The CDR3 bases are TGTGCCAGTAGTATGCTCCCAACCGGAAATCAGCCCCAGCATTTT.

For the CDR3, the DNA is TGTGCCAGTCGTCCCGGCAGCGCGAATGGCTACACCTTC. This encodes CASRPGSANGYTF. The rearrangement joins TRBV19 to TRBJ1-2; D not certain. V was shortened by 8 bases and J by 6 bases, with 16 bases between the two germline ends. The CDR3 is 13 amino acids. Germline lookup yields CDR1 LNHDA and CDR2 SQIVND (reference sequence).